This is a list of T cell receptor beta chains from one sample in a study of beta chain features in type 1 diabetes. Generated by immunoSEQ multiplex PCR, the TCRdb table keeps only in-frame clones and is missing some. Of hundreds of thousands of clones in the sample, around 15% were seen once. The sample comprised naive CD4+ T cells from blood. Every receptor here comes from a young man with type 1 diabetes. CDR3s include the opening cysteine and the closing phenylalanine or tryptophan. A D gene is named only where the DNA matches it firmly. Clone size, where shown, is once, few, many, or a class for clones that have expanded.

V gene,J gene,D gene,clone size,CDR3 DNA,CDR3 protein
TRBV30,TRBJ1-4,TRBD1,few,TGTGCCTGGAGTGTGGGGAACACAGGGGAAGGAGAAAAACTGTTTTTT,CAWSVGNTGEGEKLFF
TRBV7-7,TRBJ2-6,NA,NA,TGTGCTAGCAGCCTTGGGACACCCGGGGCCAACGTCCTGACTTTC,CASSLGTPGANVLTF
TRBV21-1,TRBJ2-7,NA,few,TGTGCCAGCAACCTCGACAGAACCTACGAGCAGTACTTC,CASNLDRTYEQYF
TRBV5-4,TRBJ2-1,NA,few,TGTGCCAGCAGCACTACCGGGGAAGGGGCCTACAATGAGCAGTTCTTC,CASSTTGEGAYNEQFF
TRBV30,TRBJ1-3,NA,few,TGTGCCTGGAGTGGGACCTTCTCTGGAAACACCATATATTTT,CAWSGTFSGNTIYF
TRBV5-1,TRBJ1-1,NA,NA,TGCGCCAGCAGCCCTCAGGGGCGAGGGACTGAAGCTTTCTTT,CASSPQGRGTEAFF
TRBV29-1,TRBJ2-5,NA,NA,TGCAGCGCCGGGCCTAGCGCGGGTGAGACCCAGTACTTC,CSAGPSAGETQYF
TRBV10-3,TRBJ2-1,NA,few,TGTGCCATCAGTGTGAAGACCTCCTCCTACAATGAGCAGTTCTTC,CAISVKTSSYNEQFF
TRBV30,TRBJ1-1,NA,few,TGTGCCTGGGACCGGACAGCGAACACTGAAGCTTTCTTT,CAWDRTANTEAFF
TRBV2,TRBJ2-6,NA,few,TGTGCCTACTCTGGGGCCAACGTCCTGACTTTC,CAYSGANVLTF
TRBV6-6,TRBJ2-5,TRBD2,NA,TGTGCCAGCAGTTACCAGACTAGCGGGACAAAAGAGACCCAGTACTTC,CASSYQTSGTKETQYF
TRBV18,TRBJ2-7,NA,NA,TGTGCCAGCTCACCACCAGATACCTACGAGCAGTACTTC,CASSPPDTYEQYF
TRBV7-9,TRBJ2-1,TRBD2,NA,TGTGCCTCCCGACTAGCGGGGGGTACAGTCAATGAGCAGTTCTTC,CASRLAGGTVNEQFF